This TCR beta chain was observed in a study of identical twins (dated by TCRdb to the mid-2010s). Background for the entire study: To test whether fetal clonotypes persist, this study deep-sequenced TCR alpha and beta repertoires from monozygotic twins, from unrelated adults of various ages, and from cord blood. To rule out contamination, the twin experiments were replicated at different times with different library preparation protocols. Results the study describes overall, beyond this receptor: Because the same donors could not be followed over many years, conclusions were based on cross-sectional statistical analysis. Out-of-frame TCR alpha sequences shared between twins showed an excess of low generation-probability sequences compared with coincidental sharing between unrelated individuals. Invariant T cells such as MAIT and iNKT could partly confound zero-insertion analyses, although diverse VJ usage argued against such confounding for most clonotypes. The excess sharing between twins in beta out-of-frame sequences was weaker because fewer shared sequences reduced the signal-to-noise ratio. Out-of-frame TCR alpha sharing in monozygotic twins was systematically underestimated by recombination models, whereas sharing between unrelated individuals was in agreement with the recombination models. Fewer insertions were carried by abundant cord blood beta clonotypes, a similar but weaker trend appeared in young adult naive repertoires, and no such trend appeared in memory repertoires.

The CDR3, cysteine through phenylalanine, is 15 amino acids long. Only the CDR3 DNA stays, 45 bases, in frame from base 1. Trimming costs V 3 bases and J 5 bases, and their ends lie 19 bases apart. According to the germline V gene (reference sequence), CDR1 reads DFQATT and CDR2 reads SNEGSKA. Every donor was a healthy Caucasian. Three pairs of female monozygotic twins, all aged about 18 to 30 years, were included in the twin cohort. The RNA used for TCR libraries was isolated from peripheral blood mononuclear cells. To note about this clonotype: It lacks a known antigen. No clone much larger than this one lies a single base away; base qualities are absent.

Libraries were constructed by 5' RACE. Sequenced on an Illumina HiSeq 2000. A universal primer binding site was introduced by template switching, and a unique molecular identifier was present in the final cDNA, enabling accurate counting of TCR cDNA molecules. Specific primers in the conserved constant-segment region were used to synthesize first-strand cDNA for the TCR alpha and beta chains. To control for contamination, each cDNA library was double barcoded with a SMART-Mk sample barcode plus Illumina barcodes. TruSeq adapter sequences and Illumina sample barcodes were added in two successive PCR steps. TCR alpha and beta cDNA libraries were sequenced on the Illumina HiSeq platform with custom primers. On the study's bioinformatics: MiGEC processed the raw reads to extract unique molecular identifiers, while MiXCR was used to determine the CDR3 positions. For each individual, recombination models were inferred using an EM algorithm with the repgenHMM and IGoR tools. The tcR package in R was used for shared clonotype analysis, with sharing normalized by the product of cloneset sizes. Out-of-frame nonproductive sequences were analyzed to study raw recombination free of thymic and clonal selection effects. The public reads were run again by TCRdb, first through fastp at Q25 and then through MiXCR, and only productive beta chains were kept. Each record represents a unique CDR3 protein, reported with the most common genes and DNA among its rows. TCRdb assigned the V and J calls; the authors' analysis was not used. This sample is represented by hundreds of thousands of distinct CDR3 sequences; 18% of them were singletons. Around 13% of the sample is in the top ten clones.

The data were also submitted as part of a second study, on T cells expressing NK-cell markers. The second study also describes: Eight or nine donors provided sorted CD3+CD56+NKG2C+, CD3+CD56+NKG2C- and CD3+CD56-NKG2C+ T-cell subsets, whose TCR beta-chain repertoires were profiled. Seven of the eight sequenced donors were HCMV-seropositive and one was HCMV-seronegative. To restrict sorting to alphabetaTCR-expressing T cells, an anti-gammadeltaTCR antibody was added in several experiments. In several donors, the dominant CD3+CD56+NKG2C+ clonotypes were among the top 10 CD8+ clonotypes and accounted for about 1.0-8% of CD8+ T cells. Those dominant clonotypes were again the most abundant among CD3+CD56-NKG2C+ cells in a few donors, at roughly 25-65%. Whether the expanded NKG2C-expressing T cell clones were specific for HCMV antigens remained unclear. Randomly selected healthy volunteers, three men and five women, were used as the eight sequenced donors. To determine HCMV serostatus, a commercial ELISA kit was used to detect HCMV-specific IgG in serum. For roughly 6 donors, bulk peripheral blood T-cell repertoires were also sequenced from unsorted PBMC. MIGEC was used to demultiplex reads and group the reads by UMI, and MiTCR was used to assemble and quantify clonotypes. Only TCR cDNA sequences supported by at least two reads were kept to exclude erroneous sequences. Downstream repertoire analysis used the tcR package, and clonotypes were matched across fractions by CDR3 nucleotide sequence plus V segment. VDJmatch was used to annotate antigen specificity against VDJdb, with one amino acid substitution in CDR3 allowed.

This sequence was found in a woman aged 18-29 years in good health. The sample consisted of PBMCs. The chain is assembled from TRBV20-1 and TRBJ1-1; matching of 5 bases hints at TRBD1 as the D gene. The base sequence is TGCAGTGCTAGGGGACGCCAAGGGCTAGAGACTGAAGCTTTCTTT. Protein translation: CSARGRQGLETEAFF.